One sample yielded the 16 T cell receptor beta chains listed below, sequenced in a study of control samples from healthy donors and cancer patients. The table came from immunoSEQ multiplex PCR; TCRdb's copy has only in-frame clones and leaves some out. The sample has 70,000 to 75,000 clones; less than 90% are singletons. Sequenced material: blood. These receptor sequences come from a woman aged 45-65 years in good health.

The chain has TRBV9 and TRBJ2-3; no clear D gene. Trimming took off 3 bases at V and 2 bases at J, with 10 bases between the two ends. This CDR3 contains 14 residues. Germline V gene sequence: CDR1 SGDLS, CDR2 YYNGEE. The CDR3 nucleotides are TGTGCCAGCAGCGCAGACGCGATCACAGATACGCAGTATTTT. Translated: CASSADAITDTQYF.

The CDR3 DNA is TGCGCCAGCAGTGAGTCGACGGGGCTAGCGGGCTACAATGAGCAGTTCTTC. Its translation: CASSESTGLAGYNEQFF. The V gene is TRBV10-1, the J gene TRBJ2-1, with 8 bases matching TRBD2. This CDR3 contains 17 residues. Germline trimming cut 0 bases from V and 3 bases from J; bases unmatched to any gene: 7. Germline lookup yields CDR1 WNHNN and CDR2 SYGVQD (reference sequence).

The chain is built from TRBV7-9 and TRBJ1-1; 7 nucleotides agree with TRBD1. After removal of 5 bases from V and 2 bases from J, the junction contained 5 bases not matched to a gene. Looked up from germline, CDR1 is SEHNR and CDR2 is FQNEAQ (reference sequence). The CDR3 is made up of 14 amino acids. The CDR3 is CASSVGQVNTEAFF. CDR3 nucleotide sequence: TGTGCCAGCAGCGTCGGACAGGTTAACACTGAAGCTTTCTTT.

V usage is TRBV14 and J usage is TRBJ1-1, with D unresolved. Germline-derived CDR1 and CDR2 are SGHDN and FVKESK. V lost 1 base and J 7 bases, leaving 16 bases between the germline ends. This CDR3 region has 15 residues. CDR3 sequence (DNA): TGTGCCAGCAGCCAAGGAATGCGGGCGATCGGTGAAGCTTTCTTT. It specifies CASSQGMRAIGEAFF.

V usage is TRBV7-2 and J usage is TRBJ2-3; D perhaps matches TRBD2 (6 bases). The V gene's germline CDR1 is SGHTA and CDR2 FQGNSA. V lost 2 bases and J lost 6, with 15 bases in between. CDR3 size: 15 residues. In DNA, the CDR3 is TGTGCCAGCAGCTTAACAACGGGAGTGAGCGATACGCAGTATTTT. Protein sequence: CASSLTTGVSDTQYF.

This clone was seen just once. The CDR3: CASRFGQGSVYQPQHF. In DNA, the CDR3 is TGTGCCAGCAGATTCGGACAGGGGAGCGTGTATCAGCCCCAGCATTTT. The rearrangement links TRBV28 to TRBJ1-5; 9 nucleotides agree with TRBD1. The trim removed 6 bases at V and 5 bases at J, leaving 11 bases unmatched. Germline values: CDR1 MDHEN, CDR2 SYDVKM. This CDR3 comprises 16 residues.

V and J are TRBV5-1 and TRBJ2-7; 7 nucleotides align to TRBD2. Trimming at V came to 1 base and at J to 1 base, leaving 2 bases not matched to a gene. The germline V gene has CDR1 SGHRS and CDR2 YFSETQ. The CDR3 runs to 14 residues. The CDR3 protein is CASSLTSDSYEQYF. CDR3 coding DNA: TGCGCCAGCAGCTTGACTAGCGATTCCTACGAGCAGTACTTC.

The chain has TRBV7-9 and TRBJ2-1; possible D gene TRBD2, 5 bases. The CDR3 has 14 amino acids. Trimming removed 7 bases at V and 5 bases at J, with 15 bases between. Germline loops: CDR1 SEHNR, CDR2 FQNEAQ (reference sequence). CDR3 DNA sequence: TGTGCCAGCAAGGAAGGGAGTGGGGACAATGAGCAGTTCTTC. As protein: CASKEGSGDNEQFF.

The genes are TRBV5-4 and TRBJ2-3; 9 bases line up with TRBD2. V lost 1 base and J lost 5; bases outside the gene matches: 5. Germline V lookup: CDR1 SGHNT, CDR2 YYREEE (reference sequence). CDR3 length: 15 residues. The CDR3 nucleotides read TGTGCCAGCAGCTTGTGGACGACTAGCGGAGATACGCAGTATTTT. Amino acids: CASSLWTTSGDTQYF.

This CDR3 reads CASSLTGSGNTIYF. In DNA form, the CDR3 reads TGTGCCAGCAGTTTAACAGGCTCTGGAAACACCATATATTTT. The gene calls are TRBV28 and TRBJ1-3; D possibly corresponds to TRBD1 (5 bases). CDR3 length equals 14 residues. Germline V lookup: CDR1 MDHEN, CDR2 SYDVKM. V gave up 2 bases and J gave up 0 bases, with 5 bases separating them.

V and J are TRBV2 and TRBJ2-2, with TRBD2 identical over 7 bases. The CDR3 consists of 17 residues. V shed 6 bases and J 4 bases; nucleotides not matched to a gene: 14. The V gene's germline CDR1 is SNHLY and CDR2 FYNNEI. This chain's CDR3 is CASRGRDFGRSTGELFF. Written as DNA, the CDR3 is TGTGCCAGCAGAGGCAGGGACTTCGGGAGGAGCACCGGGGAGCTGTTTTTT.

This clone was counted a few times. The chain carries TRBV5-6 and TRBJ2-1; 11 bases map to TRBD2. With 3 bases clipped from V and 0 bases from J, the junction kept 11 bases outside the gene matches. CDR1 is SGHDT, CDR2 YYEEEE, per germline. The CDR3 sequence is 19 residues long. In nucleotides, the CDR3 is TGTGCCAGCAGCTCCTTACTAGCGGGAGAATCGAGCTCCTACAATGAGCAGTTCTTC. It translates to CASSSLLAGESSSYNEQFF.

The rearrangement uses TRBV18 and TRBJ1-5, with D perhaps matching TRBD1 (5 bases). V was clipped by 3 bases and J by 3 bases, with 9 bases between them. This CDR3 region has 14 residues. Germline CDR1 and CDR2: KGHSH and LQKENI. The CDR3 nucleotides are TGTGCCAGCTCACCGCTACAGGACAATCAGCCCCAGCATTTT. Its protein is CASSPLQDNQPQHF. Filled out from reference TRBV18 and TRBJ1-5, the complete variable domain reads NAGVMQNPRHLVRRRGQEARLRCSPMKGHSHVYWYRQLPEEGLKFMVYLQKENIIDESGMPKERFSAEFPKEGPSILRIQQVVRGDSAAYFCASSPLQDNQPQHFGDGTRLSIL.

The genes are TRBV6-6 and TRBJ1-5, with D uncertain. The CDR3 consists of 14 residues. Germline V gives CDR1 MNHNY, CDR2 SVGAGI (reference sequence). Deletions cut 0 bases from V and 7 bases from J, with 10 bases between. CDR3: CASSYSEGRQPQHF. CDR3 sequence (DNA): TGTGCCAGCAGTTACTCTGAGGGTCGACAGCCCCAGCATTTT.

The genes are TRBV7-3 and TRBJ2-1; D not resolved. Trimming left V 3 bases short and J 0 bases short, with 9 bases between. Germline V gene data show CDR1 as SGHTA and CDR2 as FQGTGA. The CDR3 has 15 amino acids. The CDR3 spells CASSLWASSYNEQFF. CDR3 nucleotides: TGTGCCAGCAGCTTGTGGGCTAGCTCCTACAATGAGCAGTTCTTC.

This chain links TRBV3-1 (or the pseudogene TRBV3-2) with TRBJ2-7; D remains ambiguous. The CDR3 is 14 residues long. Germline CDR1 and CDR2: LGHDT and YNNKEL (reference sequence). The V end was cut by 1 base, the J end by 7 bases, with 14 bases between. The DNA of the CDR3 is TGTGCCAGCAGCCAAGTTAGGTCGATTTCGGAGCAGTACTTC. Translated, it gives CASSQVRSISEQYF.